These 10 T cell receptor beta chains were sequenced from one sample in a study of glioma-infiltrating T cells. TCR alpha and beta CDR3 regions were amplified from RNA using iRepertoire nested multiplex PCR. TCRdb re-analysed the multiplex PCR reads in MiXCR, keeping a single row per CDR3 protein. Of some 120,000 distinct CDR3 sequences in the sample, roughly 25% were seen once. Sequencing was performed on glioma tissue, nonneoplastic brain tissue, or PBMCs (not recorded which). The receptors shown here come from a human donor with low-grade glioma or glioblastoma, undergoing nonglioma brain surgery, or in good health (not recorded which).

As to this clonotype: A much larger clone differs from this one at a single base, so this may be a read error. V gene TRBV4-1 combines with J gene TRBJ2-7, with 7 positions matching TRBD2. Germline V gene data show CDR1 as MGHRA and CDR2 as YSYEKL. With 6 bases clipped from V and 6 bases from J, the junction kept 17 bases outside the gene matches. The length of the CDR3 is 16 residues. CDR3: CASRHSLASGNLEQYF. CDR3 bases: TGCGCCAGCAGACACTCTTTGGCTAGCGGAAATCTCGAGCAGTACTTC.

Many counts were recorded for this clonotype. The chain combines TRBV6-1 with TRBJ2-1; tentative D call: TRBD1 (5 bases). The CDR3 spans 15 residues. Germline assignment: CDR1 MNHNS and CDR2 SASEGT. V was shortened by 4 bases and J by 7 bases, with 17 bases between the two germline ends. CDR3 loop: CASSVSDHRFNEQFF. The CDR3 DNA reads TGTGCCAGCAGTGTCTCAGACCACAGGTTTAATGAGCAGTTCTTC.

This clonotype has at least ten counts. The CDR3 here is CASRKGSGNTIYF. Written as DNA, the CDR3 is TGTGCCAGCCGGAAGGGCTCTGGAAACACCATATATTTT. The chain carries TRBV27 and TRBJ1-3, with D uncertain. The CDR3 has 13 residues. Germline V gene data show CDR1 as MNHEY and CDR2 as SMNVEV (reference sequence). V gave up 8 bases and J gave up 0 bases, with 8 bases separating them.

This clonotype was seen many times. The chain couples TRBV27 to TRBJ2-7, with TRBD1 identical over 7 bases. Germline V gives CDR1 MNHEY, CDR2 SMNVEV (reference sequence). CDR3 length: 16 residues. Trimming took 3 bases from V and 0 from J; bases not matched to a gene: 8. The CDR3 spells CASSLGQPFTSYEQYF. The CDR3 DNA is TGTGCCAGCAGTTTGGGACAGCCTTTCACCTCCTACGAGCAGTACTTC.

The chain couples TRBV6-1 to TRBJ1-5, with D perhaps TRBD1 (5 bases). This CDR3 has 18 amino acids. The V and J ends lost 5 bases and 0 bases respectively, with 20 bases between them. The germline gives CDR1 MNHNS, CDR2 SASEGT. The DNA for the CDR3 is TGTGCCAGCAGTTCCCTAAGCCGGGACTCCCATAGCAATCAGCCCCAGCATTTT. This sequence encodes CASSSLSRDSHSNQPQHF.

This clonotype was counted a few times. The chain has TRBV7-6 and TRBJ2-3; D not certain. Germline V gene data show CDR1 as SGHVS and CDR2 as FNYEAQ. Trimming took 0 bases from V and 3 from J, leaving 19 bases between them. The length of the CDR3 is 18 residues. CDR3 sequence (DNA): TGTGCCAGCAGCTTAGCCCTTGCCCGTACGAAGCTGACAGATACGCAGTATTTT. Its protein product is CASSLALARTKLTDTQYF.

This clonotype appeared once. A much larger clone differs by one base, so this may be a read error. The chain has TRBV27 and TRBJ2-3; no reliable D call. The V gene's germline CDR1 is MNHEY and CDR2 SMNVEV (reference sequence). CDR3 length: 14 amino acids. CDR3 sequence reads: CASSLGYYTYTRYF. The CDR3 DNA sequence: TGTGCCAGCAGTTTAGGCTACTACACATATACGCGGTATTTT.

In regard to this clonotype: This may come from a read error, since a much larger clone is one base off. The genes are TRBV14 and TRBJ2-1; D not resolved. Germline assignment: CDR1 SGHDN and CDR2 FVKESK. This CDR3 is built from 15 residues. Between the trimmed V and J ends, which lost 6 bases and 10 bases, there was a span of 22 bases. CDR3: CASRRSTTGVDEQFF. The CDR3 nucleotides are TGTGCCAGCAGGCGATCAACAACGGGTGTAGACGAGCAGTTCTTC. Filled out from reference TRBV14 and TRBJ2-1, the complete variable domain reads EAGVTQFPSHSVIEKGQTVTLRCDPISGHDNLYWYRRVMGKEIKFLLHFVKESKQDESGMPNNRFLAERTGGTYSTLKVQPAELEDSGVYFCASRRSTTGVDEQFFGPGTRLTVL.

J is TRBJ1-6 and V is TRBV6-1, with a tentative D call TRBD1 (6 bases). Germline CDR1 MNHNS, CDR2 SASEGT. The CDR3 length is 15 residues. Trimming removed 7 bases from V and 6 bases from J, with 16 bases in between. The CDR3 bases are TGTGCCAGCACCTTATCATGGACAGCTAATTCACCCCTCCACTTT. Amino acid sequence: CASTLSWTANSPLHF.

This clonotype appeared many times. The chain recombines TRBV5-4 with TRBJ2-3; 10 bases fit TRBD1. CDR1 and CDR2 from the germline V gene are SGHNT and YYREEE (reference sequence). This CDR3 has 16 residues. V was clipped by 4 bases and J by 4 bases; unmatched bases: 9. The CDR3 bases are TGTGCCAGCAGCACACCCACCGGGACAGGGGCAGATACGCAGTATTTT. Its protein is CASSTPTGTGADTQYF.